The 32 T cell receptor beta chains in this list originate from one sample, sequenced in a study of blood T cell repertoires in COVID-19. Data came from immunoSEQ multiplex PCR; TCRdb stores just in-frame clones and leaves some out. The sample yields tens of thousands of clones, around nine tenths seen once. Sequencing was performed on peripheral blood. The receptors were sampled from a man older than 75 with active or convalescent COVID-19.

The chain employs TRBV2 and TRBJ2-1; 7 bases are shared with TRBD2. The trim removed 7 bases at V and 5 bases at J, leaving 5 bases unmatched. Germline V gene sequence: CDR1 SNHLY, CDR2 FYNNEI. CDR3 length: 13 amino acids. The CDR3 coding sequence is TGTGCCAGCATCGCGGGAGTGGACAATGAGCAGTTCTTC. Translated: CASIAGVDNEQFF.

In its sample, this clone was seen a few times. The chain combines TRBV6-4 with TRBJ1-5, with a possible D match to TRBD1 (6 bases). Germline lookup yields CDR1 MRHNA and CDR2 SNTAGT. The CDR3 is made up of 19 amino acids. Deletions cut 4 bases from V and 7 bases from J, with 29 bases between. This CDR3 reads CASSGRLQGRGGCQQPQHF. In DNA, the CDR3 is TGTGCCAGCAGTGGACGGCTCCAAGGGAGGGGGGGCTGTCAGCAGCCCCAGCATTTT.

V gene TRBV30 combines with J gene TRBJ2-3, with TRBD2 matching 11 bases. Germline trimming cut 7 bases from V and 2 bases from J; bases unmatched to any gene: 11. Germline CDR1 and CDR2: GTSNPN and SVGIG (reference sequence). The CDR3 totals 16 residues. DNA of the CDR3: TGTGCCTCTACCGGCCTAGCGGGAGGAGTCACAGATACGCAGTATTTT. This codes for CASTGLAGGVTDTQYF.

The rearrangement joins TRBV23-1 to TRBJ1-2, with D unresolved. TRBV23-1 is sorted into the ORF group, with uncertain function. The CDR3 spans 16 residues. The ends were cut back, 0 bases at V and 3 bases at J, with 14 bases in the middle. CDR3 nucleotides: TGCGCCAGCAGTCAATCGGGCGCCTTTGTAGACTATGGCTACACCTTC. The encoded protein is CASSQSGAFVDYGYTF.

The chain combines TRBV5-1 with TRBJ2-1, with 12 bases that match TRBD2. Unmatched junction bases numbered 15, after V lost 4 bases and J lost 10 bases. This CDR3 is built from 17 residues. Germline CDR1 is SGHRS and CDR2 is YFSETQ. The CDR3 coding sequence is TGCGCCAGCAGCATTCGTTCTAGCGGGAGGGCTTCCCTAGAGCAGTTCTTC. The encoded protein is CASSIRSSGRASLEQFF. The complete variable domain, with remaining parts taken from reference TRBV5-1 and TRBJ2-1, reads KAGVTQTPRYLIKTRGQQVTLSCSPISGHRSVSWYQQTPGQGLQFLFEYFSETQRNKGNFPGRFSGRQFSNSRSEMNVSTLELGDSALYLCASSIRSSGRASLEQFFGPGTRLTVL.

V is TRBV5-4 and J is TRBJ1-2, with a possible D match to TRBD1 (6 bases). Trimming shortened V by 0 bases and J by 6 bases, and 9 bases separated the two germline ends. CDR3 length equals 13 residues. Germline loops: CDR1 SGHNT, CDR2 YYREEE (reference sequence). The CDR3 here is CASSLGTENGYTF. Here the CDR3 DNA reads TGTGCCAGCAGCTTGGGGACAGAGAATGGCTACACCTTC. The variable domain in full, completed from reference TRBV5-4 and TRBJ1-2, reads ETGVTQSPTHLIKTRGQQVTLRCSSQSGHNTVSWYQQALGQGPQFIFQYYREEENGRGNFPPRFSGLQFPNYSSELNVNALELDDSALYLCASSLGTENGYTFGSGTRLTVV.

V is TRBV5-6 and J is TRBJ2-5; 12 bases are a match to TRBD2. There are 17 residues in the CDR3. V dropped 0 bases and J dropped 1; count of bases not matched to a gene: 4. Germline loops: CDR1 SGHDT, CDR2 YYEEEE. The CDR3 spells CASSLGPTSGGQETQYF. CDR3 sequence (DNA): TGTGCCAGCAGCTTGGGGCCGACTAGCGGGGGCCAAGAGACCCAGTACTTC.

The chain links TRBV20-1 to TRBJ1-2, with TRBD1 as a possible D gene (5 bases). This CDR3 contains 12 residues. The ends were cut back, 3 bases at V and 4 bases at J, with 9 bases in the middle. The V gene's germline CDR1 is DFQATT and CDR2 SNEGSKA (reference sequence). The CDR3 here is CSASRGGYGYTF. CDR3 bases: TGCAGTGCTAGTAGGGGCGGCTATGGCTACACCTTC.

CDR3 in amino acids: CASSPRTSGGSTGELFF. The CDR3, as DNA: TGTGCCAGCAGCCCCCGGACTAGCGGGGGCTCCACCGGGGAGCTGTTTTTT. V is TRBV9 and J is TRBJ2-2, with TRBD2 identical over 13 bases. The CDR3 covers 17 residues. CDR1 is SGDLS and CDR2 is YYNGEE in the germline V gene. The J segment lost 4 bases and the V segment lost 4 bases, leaving 7 bases of the junction unmatched.

CDR3 bases: TGTGCCAGCAGTTCAGACAGGGGGAACACTGAAGCTTTCTTT. Encoded protein: CASSSDRGNTEAFF. This chain links TRBV25-1 with TRBJ1-1; 8 bases align to TRBD1. Germline CDR1 MGHDK, CDR2 SYGVNS. This CDR3 contains 14 residues. The junction had 3 bases not matched to a gene; V was cut back by 5 bases and J by 1 base.

V is TRBV6-2 or TRBV6-3 and J is TRBJ2-1, with 8 positions matching TRBD2. With V trimmed by 6 bases and J by 2 bases, 6 bases remained unmatched. CDR1 and CDR2 from the germline V gene are MNHEY and SVGEGT. The CDR3 extends over 15 amino acids. For the CDR3, the DNA is TGTGCCAGCAGCGCTGAGCGGGAGACCTACAATGAGCAGTTCTTC. Protein sequence: CASSAERETYNEQFF.

The V gene is TRBV5-1, the J gene TRBJ1-2; a weak D match, TRBD1 (6 bases). CDR1 and CDR2 from the germline V gene are SGHRS and YFSETQ. The CDR3 totals 14 residues. With 0 bases removed from V and 9 bases from J, the gap between germline ends came to 15 bases. CDR3 sequence: CASSLAPPGQSYTF. Written as DNA, the CDR3 is TGCGCCAGCAGCTTGGCTCCGCCGGGACAAAGCTACACCTTC.

This sequence joins TRBV3-1 (or the pseudogene TRBV3-2) and TRBJ1-2; D is undetermined. CDR3 length: 11 amino acids. The germline V and J ends were trimmed by 4 bases and 7 bases, with 7 bases remaining between them. CDR1 and CDR2 (germline): LGHDT, YNNKEL (reference sequence). This chain's CDR3 is CASSPGRGYTF. The CDR3 bases are TGTGCCAGCAGCCCAGGTCGTGGCTACACCTTC.

The chain couples TRBV6-5 to TRBJ1-2; the D gene is possibly TRBD1 (6 bases). Germline V CDR1 and CDR2: MNHEY, SVGAGI. V was shortened by 6 bases and J by 8 bases, with 19 bases between the two germline ends. The CDR3 has 14 amino acids. The CDR3 coding sequence is TGTGCCAGCAGCCCCCGGGGGGGGGCGAGAGGCTACACCTTC. Translation gives CASSPRGGARGYTF.

The chain is built from TRBV7-3 and TRBJ1-1; D is unresolved. With 5 bases removed from V and 0 bases from J, the gap between germline ends came to 7 bases. The V gene's germline CDR1 is SGHTA and CDR2 FQGTGA. This CDR3 has 13 amino acids. The CDR3 DNA reads TGTGCCAGCAGCGCGCAAATGAACACTGAAGCTTTCTTT. As protein: CASSAQMNTEAFF.

In its sample, this clone was seen once. The V call is TRBV7-2, the J call TRBJ2-3; TRBD2 is a possible D gene (6 bases). This CDR3 contains 15 residues. Germline V lookup: CDR1 SGHTA, CDR2 FQGNSA. Trimming pared 1 base from V and 5 bases from J, leaving 13 bases between. The CDR3 loop reads CASSLVASAGDTQYF. CDR3 DNA: TGTGCCAGCAGCTTAGTAGCTAGCGCGGGAGATACGCAGTATTTT.

CDR3 bases: TGTGCCAGCAGGGGAGACCCGTCGGAGACCCAGTACTTC. Residues: CASRGDPSETQYF. The chain couples TRBV5-6 to TRBJ2-5; tentative D call: TRBD2 (5 bases). Looked up from germline, CDR1 is SGHDT and CDR2 is YYEEEE. CDR3 length equals 13 residues. The V end lost 5 bases, the J end lost 5 bases, and 13 bases lay between the germline ends.

This sequence joins TRBV5-8 and TRBJ2-3; weak D call: TRBD2 (6 bases). The CDR3 sequence is 14 residues long. Germline V gene lookup returns CDR1 SGHTS and CDR2 YDEGEE. V was pared by 3 bases and J by 7 bases, with 15 bases between. The CDR3 DNA follows: TGTGCCAGCAGCTCGGGACTCGGCACTTATACGCAGTATTTT. This codes for CASSSGLGTYTQYF.

This rearrangement joins TRBV11-3 to TRBJ2-1, with D unclear. This CDR3 spans 14 amino acids. From germline, CDR1 is SGHNT and CDR2 YENEEA. Trimming stripped 3 bases from V and 5 bases from J, with 11 bases between. The CDR3 protein is CASSFGASHNEQFF. CDR3 DNA sequence: TGTGCCAGCAGCTTTGGTGCGAGTCACAATGAGCAGTTCTTC.

The chain carries TRBV2 and TRBJ1-1; 8 bases are a match to TRBD1. The CDR3 loop spans 12 amino acids. Germline V CDR1 and CDR2: SNHLY, FYNNEI. Trimming took 6 bases from V and 4 from J; bases not matched to a gene: 1. DNA of the CDR3: TGTGCCAGCAGGACAGGGGTCACTGAAGCTTTCTTT. Its translation is CASRTGVTEAFF.

The chain carries TRBV6-6 and TRBJ2-3; D is perhaps TRBD1 (6 bases). Germline values: CDR1 MNHNY, CDR2 SVGAGI (reference sequence). The V end was cut by 9 bases, the J end by 4 bases, with 17 bases between. The CDR3 contains 14 residues. The CDR3 DNA reads TGTGCCAGTACCACCGGGACAAACCCAGATACGCAGTATTTT. Amino acid sequence: CASTTGTNPDTQYF.

This chain links TRBV29-1 with TRBJ1-2, with D unresolved. The V gene's germline CDR1 is SQVTM and CDR2 ANQGSEA. Deletions cut 5 bases from V and 5 bases from J, with 6 bases between. The CDR3 sequence is 10 residues long. The CDR3 region has the DNA TGCAGCGTTCCTGAGTATGGCTACACCTTC. This translates into CSVPEYGYTF.

This chain uses TRBV5-4 with TRBJ2-7, with 11 bases lining up with TRBD1. Germline assignment: CDR1 SGHNT and CDR2 YYREEE (reference sequence). CDR3 length equals 15 residues. The V gene end was trimmed by 3 bases and the J gene end by 3 bases; junction bases not matched to a gene: 5. The CDR3 loop is CASSSDRGRIYEQYV. The CDR3 nucleotides are TGTGCCAGCAGCTCGGACAGGGGGCGCATCTACGAGCAGTACGTC.

This chain links TRBV7-9 with TRBJ1-1; D possibly corresponds to TRBD1 (6 bases). This CDR3 region has 13 residues. V lost 11 bases and J 1 base, leaving 14 bases between the germline ends. Germline CDR1 and CDR2: SEHNR and FQNEAQ (reference sequence). The CDR3 loop is CAARGGENTEAFF. CDR3 bases: TGTGCCGCTAGGGGGGGGGAGAACACTGAAGCTTTCTTT.

The chain combines TRBV5-6 with TRBJ1-1, with D unresolved. The CDR3 is 11 residues long. CDR1 and CDR2 from the germline V gene are SGHDT and YYEEEE. V lost 3 bases and J 7 bases, leaving 7 bases between the germline ends. The CDR3 nucleotides read TGTGCCAGCAGCTCGGTTGGTGAAGCTTTCTTT. It translates to CASSSVGEAFF.

The V gene is TRBV24-1, the J gene TRBJ1-5; D possibly corresponds to TRBD1 (6 bases). Per germline, CDR1 KGHDR and CDR2 SFDVKD. V lost 4 bases and J lost 7, with 19 bases in between. The CDR3 has 16 amino acids. CDR3 sequence reads: CATSESSGRGGQPQHF. In DNA, the CDR3 is TGTGCCACCAGTGAGTCAAGTGGGAGGGGGGGACAGCCCCAGCATTTT.

J is TRBJ1-2 and V is TRBV30; D unclear. The V end lost 3 bases, the J end lost 4 bases, and 9 bases lay between the germline ends. The CDR3 consists of 12 residues. CDR1 and CDR2 from the germline V gene are GTSNPN and SVGIG (reference sequence). In DNA form, the CDR3 reads TGTGCCTGGAGCTGGGGAGTCTATGGCTACACCTTC. Protein product: CAWSWGVYGYTF.

The chain carries TRBV2 and TRBJ1-5; D gene uncertain. The V end lost 4 bases, the J end lost 1 base, and 2 bases lay between the germline ends. Germline CDR1 reads SNHLY; CDR2 reads FYNNEI. The CDR3 contains 12 residues. This chain's CDR3 is CASSASNQPQHF. The CDR3 bases are TGTGCCAGCAGTGCAAGCAATCAGCCCCAGCATTTT.

This clone showed up just a few times. This chain links TRBV19 with TRBJ1-4; D is unresolved. The CDR3 extends over 14 amino acids. Trimming cost V 5 bases and J 7 bases, with 14 bases left between them. Germline V gives CDR1 LNHDA, CDR2 SQIVND (reference sequence). The CDR3 bases are TGTGCCAGTAGTGCCACCGTACAGTCTGAAAAACTGTTTTTT. Protein: CASSATVQSEKLFF.

The V gene is TRBV3-1 (or the pseudogene TRBV3-2), the J gene TRBJ1-1; D is uncertain. The CDR3 totals 14 residues. Germline CDR1 and CDR2: LGHDT and YNNKEL (reference sequence). V was clipped by 2 bases and J by 4 bases, with 11 bases between them. CDR3 in amino acids: CASSQITTGTEAFF. CDR3 in DNA: TGTGCCAGCAGCCAAATTACCACGGGCACTGAAGCTTTCTTT.

The chain joins TRBV9 to TRBJ2-3; D gene ambiguous. Trimming removed 2 bases at V and 5 bases at J, with 12 bases between. This CDR3 has 14 amino acids. Germline assignment: CDR1 SGDLS and CDR2 YYNGEE. CDR3 loop: CASSVLRVRDTQYF. The CDR3 DNA reads TGTGCCAGCAGCGTTTTACGGGTCCGAGATACGCAGTATTTT.

The chain carries TRBV30 and TRBJ2-5; D might be TRBD1 (6 bases). From germline, CDR1 is GTSNPN and CDR2 SVGIG (reference sequence). V was cut by 2 bases and J by 7 bases, with 14 bases left in between. The CDR3 is 13 residues long. CDR3 amino acids: CAWSMGAVGTQYF. The CDR3 DNA follows: TGTGCCTGGAGTATGGGGGCTGTAGGGACCCAGTACTTC.